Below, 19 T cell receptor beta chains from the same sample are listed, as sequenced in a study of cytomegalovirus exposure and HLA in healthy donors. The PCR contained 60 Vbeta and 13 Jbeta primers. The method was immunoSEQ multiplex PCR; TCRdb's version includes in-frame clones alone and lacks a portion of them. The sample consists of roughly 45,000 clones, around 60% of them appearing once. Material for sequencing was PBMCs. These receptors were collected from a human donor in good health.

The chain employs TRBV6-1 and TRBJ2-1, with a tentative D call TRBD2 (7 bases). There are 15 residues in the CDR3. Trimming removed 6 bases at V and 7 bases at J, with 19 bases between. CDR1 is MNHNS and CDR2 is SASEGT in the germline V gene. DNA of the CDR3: TGTGCCAGCAGCCGAGGAGGGGGGGCCCTGAATGAGCAGTTCTTC. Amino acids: CASSRGGGALNEQFF.

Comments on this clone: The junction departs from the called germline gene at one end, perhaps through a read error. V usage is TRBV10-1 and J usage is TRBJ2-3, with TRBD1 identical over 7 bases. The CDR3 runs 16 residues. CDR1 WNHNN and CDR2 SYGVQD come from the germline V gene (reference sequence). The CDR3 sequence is CASSEGGPAHEDAQYF. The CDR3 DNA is TGCGCCAGCAGTGAAGGGGGCCCCGCGCACGAAGATGCGCAGTATTTT.

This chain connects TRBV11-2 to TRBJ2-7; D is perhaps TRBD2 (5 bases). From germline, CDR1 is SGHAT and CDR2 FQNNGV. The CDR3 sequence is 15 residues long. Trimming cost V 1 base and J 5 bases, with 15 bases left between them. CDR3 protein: CASSLVPLARDEQYF. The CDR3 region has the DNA TGTGCCAGCAGCTTAGTGCCGCTAGCCCGGGACGAGCAGTACTTC. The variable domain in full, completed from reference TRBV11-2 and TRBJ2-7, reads EAGVAQSPRYKIIEKRQSVAFWCNPISGHATLYWYQQILGQGPKLLIQFQNNGVVDDSQLPKDRFSAERLKGVDSTLKIQPAKLEDSAVYLCASSLVPLARDEQYFGPGTRLTVT.

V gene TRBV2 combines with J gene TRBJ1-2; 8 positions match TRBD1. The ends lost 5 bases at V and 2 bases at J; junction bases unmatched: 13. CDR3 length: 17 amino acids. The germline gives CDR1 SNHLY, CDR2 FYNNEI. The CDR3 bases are TGTGCCAGCAGTCCTCTACAGGGGACAGGTCTGAACTATGGCTACACCTTC. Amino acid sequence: CASSPLQGTGLNYGYTF.

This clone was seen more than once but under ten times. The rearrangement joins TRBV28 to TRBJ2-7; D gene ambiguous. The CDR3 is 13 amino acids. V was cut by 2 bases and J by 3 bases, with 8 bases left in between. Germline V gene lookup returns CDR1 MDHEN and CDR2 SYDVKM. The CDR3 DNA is TGTGCCAGCAGTTTAGGAGCGAGCTACGAGCAGTACTTC. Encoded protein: CASSLGASYEQYF.

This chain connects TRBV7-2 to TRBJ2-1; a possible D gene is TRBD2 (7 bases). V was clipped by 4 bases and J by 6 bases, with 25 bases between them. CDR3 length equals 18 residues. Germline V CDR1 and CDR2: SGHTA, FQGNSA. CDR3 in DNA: TGTGCCAGCAGCTCCCCATGGGTGACGGGGGGCCAGTTCAATGAGCAGTTCTTC. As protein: CASSSPWVTGGQFNEQFF. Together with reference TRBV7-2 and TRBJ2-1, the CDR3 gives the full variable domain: GAGVSQSPSNKVTEKGKDVELRCDPISGHTALYWYRQSLGQGLEFLIYFQGNSAPDKSGLPSDRFSAERTGGSVSTLTIQRTQQEDSAVYLCASSSPWVTGGQFNEQFFGPGTRLTVL.

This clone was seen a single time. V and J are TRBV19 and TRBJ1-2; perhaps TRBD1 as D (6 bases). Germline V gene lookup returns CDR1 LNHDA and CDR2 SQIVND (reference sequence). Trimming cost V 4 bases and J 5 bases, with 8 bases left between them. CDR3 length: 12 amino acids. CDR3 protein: CASSRQEYGYTF. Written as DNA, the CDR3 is TGTGCCAGTAGTAGACAGGAATATGGCTACACCTTC.

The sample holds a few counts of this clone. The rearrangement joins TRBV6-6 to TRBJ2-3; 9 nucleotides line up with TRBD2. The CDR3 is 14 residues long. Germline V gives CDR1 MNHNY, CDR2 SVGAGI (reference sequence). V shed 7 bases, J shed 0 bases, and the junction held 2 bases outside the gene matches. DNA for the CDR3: TGTGCCAGCAAGACTAGCGGTAGCACAGATACGCAGTATTTT. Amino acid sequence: CASKTSGSTDTQYF.

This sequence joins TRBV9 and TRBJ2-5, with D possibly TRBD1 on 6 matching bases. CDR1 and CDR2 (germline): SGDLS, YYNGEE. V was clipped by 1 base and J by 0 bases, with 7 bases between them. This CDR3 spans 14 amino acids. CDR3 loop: CASSVWDNQETQYF. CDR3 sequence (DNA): TGTGCCAGCAGCGTATGGGACAACCAAGAGACCCAGTACTTC.

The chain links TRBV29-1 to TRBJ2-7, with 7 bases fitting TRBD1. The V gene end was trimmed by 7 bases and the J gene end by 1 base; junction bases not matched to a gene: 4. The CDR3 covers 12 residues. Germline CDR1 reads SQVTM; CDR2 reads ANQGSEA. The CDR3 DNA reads TGCAGCGCCGTCAGGGGGTCCTACGAGCAGTACTTC. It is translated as CSAVRGSYEQYF.

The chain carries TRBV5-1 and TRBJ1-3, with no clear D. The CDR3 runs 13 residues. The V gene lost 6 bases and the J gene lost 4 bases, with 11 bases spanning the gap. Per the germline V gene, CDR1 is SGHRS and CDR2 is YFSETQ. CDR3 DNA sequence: TGCGCCAGCAACGAGGGTACGGGAAACACCATATATTTT. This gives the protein CASNEGTGNTIYF.

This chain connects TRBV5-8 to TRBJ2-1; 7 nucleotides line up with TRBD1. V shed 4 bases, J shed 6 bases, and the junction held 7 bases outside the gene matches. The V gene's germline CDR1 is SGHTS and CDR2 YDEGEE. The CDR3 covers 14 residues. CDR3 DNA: TGTGCCAGCAGCCTCCTCGACAGGGCCAATGAGCAGTTCTTC. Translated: CASSLLDRANEQFF.

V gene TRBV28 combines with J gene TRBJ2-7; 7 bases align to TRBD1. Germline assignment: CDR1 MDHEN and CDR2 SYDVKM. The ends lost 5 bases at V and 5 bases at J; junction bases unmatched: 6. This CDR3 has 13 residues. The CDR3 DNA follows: TGTGCCAGCAGTCCCCCGGGACAGCACGAGCAGTACTTC. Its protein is CASSPPGQHEQYF. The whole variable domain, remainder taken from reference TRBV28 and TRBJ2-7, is DVKVTQSSRYLVKRTGEKVFLECVQDMDHENMFWYRQDPGLGLRLIYFSYDVKMKEKGDIPEGYSVSREKKERFSLILESASTNQTSMYLCASSPPGQHEQYFGPGTRLTVT.

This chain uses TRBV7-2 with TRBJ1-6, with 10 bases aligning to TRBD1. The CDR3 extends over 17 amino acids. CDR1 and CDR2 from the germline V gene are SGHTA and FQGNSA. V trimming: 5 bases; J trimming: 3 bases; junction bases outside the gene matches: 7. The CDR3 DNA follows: TGTGCCAGCAGCCCGCAGGGACAGGGGTTCTATAATTCACCCCTCCACTTT. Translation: CASSPQGQGFYNSPLHF.

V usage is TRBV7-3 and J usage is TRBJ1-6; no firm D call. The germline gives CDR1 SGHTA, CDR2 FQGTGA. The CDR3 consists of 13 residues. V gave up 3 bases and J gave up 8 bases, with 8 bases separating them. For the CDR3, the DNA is TGTGCCAGCAGCTTTAGGAGGGATTCACCCCTCCACTTT. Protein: CASSFRRDSPLHF.

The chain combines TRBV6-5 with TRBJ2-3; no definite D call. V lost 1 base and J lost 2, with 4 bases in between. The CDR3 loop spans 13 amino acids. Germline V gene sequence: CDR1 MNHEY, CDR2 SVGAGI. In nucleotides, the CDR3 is TGTGCCAGCAGTTACTTAATCACAGATACGCAGTATTTT. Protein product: CASSYLITDTQYF.

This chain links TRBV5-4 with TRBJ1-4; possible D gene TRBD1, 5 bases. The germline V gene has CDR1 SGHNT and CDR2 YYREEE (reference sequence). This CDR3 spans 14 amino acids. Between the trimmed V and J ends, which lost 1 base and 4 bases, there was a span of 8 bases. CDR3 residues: CASSLRQFNEKLFF. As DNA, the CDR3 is TGTGCCAGCAGCTTGAGACAGTTTAATGAAAAACTGTTTTTT.

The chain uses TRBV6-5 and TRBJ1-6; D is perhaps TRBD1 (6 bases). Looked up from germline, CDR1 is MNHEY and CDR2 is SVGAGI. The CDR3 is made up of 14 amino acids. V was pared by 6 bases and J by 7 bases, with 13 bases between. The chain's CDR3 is CASRIQGINSPLHF. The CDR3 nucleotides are TGTGCCAGCAGAATACAGGGTATCAATTCACCCCTCCACTTT.

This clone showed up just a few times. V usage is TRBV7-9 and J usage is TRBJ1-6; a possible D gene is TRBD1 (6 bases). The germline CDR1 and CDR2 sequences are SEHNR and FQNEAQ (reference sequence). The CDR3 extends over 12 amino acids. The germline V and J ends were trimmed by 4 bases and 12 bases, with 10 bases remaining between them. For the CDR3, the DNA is TGTGCCAGCAGCTCTGGGGGCCAACCCCTCCACTTT. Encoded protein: CASSSGGQPLHF. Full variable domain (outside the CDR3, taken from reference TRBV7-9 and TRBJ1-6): DTGVSQNPRHKITKRGQNVTFRCDPISEHNRLYWYRQTLGQGPEFLTYFQNEAQLEKSRLLSDRFSAERPKGSFSTLEIQRTEQGDSAMYLCASSSGGQPLHFGNGTRLTVT.